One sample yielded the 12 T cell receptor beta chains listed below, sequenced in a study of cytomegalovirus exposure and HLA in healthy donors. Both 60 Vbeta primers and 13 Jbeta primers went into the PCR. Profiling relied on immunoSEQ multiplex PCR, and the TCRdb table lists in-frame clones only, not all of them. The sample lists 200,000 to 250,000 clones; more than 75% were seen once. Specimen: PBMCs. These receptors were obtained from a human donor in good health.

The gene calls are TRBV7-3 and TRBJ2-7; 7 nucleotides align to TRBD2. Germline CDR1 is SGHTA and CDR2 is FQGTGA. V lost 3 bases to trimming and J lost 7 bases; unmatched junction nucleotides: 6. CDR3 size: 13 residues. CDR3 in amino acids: CASSLVNGGEQYF. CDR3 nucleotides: TGTGCCAGCAGCTTGGTCAACGGGGGGGAGCAGTACTTC. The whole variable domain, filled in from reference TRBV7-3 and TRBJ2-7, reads GAGVSQTPSNKVTEKGKYVELRCDPISGHTALYWYRQSLGQGPEFLIYFQGTGAADDSGLPNDRFFAVRPEGSVSTLKIQRTERGDSAVYLCASSLVNGGEQYFGPGTRLTVT.

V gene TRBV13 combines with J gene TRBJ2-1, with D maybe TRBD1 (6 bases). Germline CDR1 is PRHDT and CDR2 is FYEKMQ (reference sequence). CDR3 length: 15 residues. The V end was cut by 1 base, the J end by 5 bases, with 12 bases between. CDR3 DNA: TGTGCCAGCAGCTTAGTCCAGGGGTACGACAATGAGCAGTTCTTC. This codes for CASSLVQGYDNEQFF.

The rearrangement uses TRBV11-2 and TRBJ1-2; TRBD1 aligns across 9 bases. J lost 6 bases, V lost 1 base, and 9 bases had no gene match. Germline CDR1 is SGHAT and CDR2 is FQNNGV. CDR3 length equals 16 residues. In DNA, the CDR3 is TGTGCCAGCAGCTTAGGATCTACAGGGGGCGTTCATGGCTACACCTTC. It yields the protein CASSLGSTGGVHGYTF.

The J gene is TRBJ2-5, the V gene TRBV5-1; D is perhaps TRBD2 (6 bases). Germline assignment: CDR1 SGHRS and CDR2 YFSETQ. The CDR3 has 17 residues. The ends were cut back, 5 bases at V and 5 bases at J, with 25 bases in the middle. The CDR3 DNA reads TGCGCCAGCAGTTCCGTTCCGAACGGGAGTGGTGGGGAGACCCAGTACTTC. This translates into CASSSVPNGSGGETQYF.

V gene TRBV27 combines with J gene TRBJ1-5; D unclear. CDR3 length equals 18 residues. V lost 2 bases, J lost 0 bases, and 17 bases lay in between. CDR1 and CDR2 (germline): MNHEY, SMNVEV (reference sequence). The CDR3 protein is CASSLVTPSSYSNQPQHF. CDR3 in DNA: TGTGCCAGCAGTTTAGTGACACCAAGCTCTTATAGCAATCAGCCCCAGCATTTT.

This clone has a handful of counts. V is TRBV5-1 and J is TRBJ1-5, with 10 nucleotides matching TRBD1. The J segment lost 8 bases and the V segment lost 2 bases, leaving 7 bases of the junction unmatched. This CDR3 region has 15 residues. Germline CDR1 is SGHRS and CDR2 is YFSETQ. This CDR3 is CASSFGQGEYEPQHF. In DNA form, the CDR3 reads TGCGCCAGCAGCTTCGGACAGGGGGAATATGAGCCCCAGCATTTT.

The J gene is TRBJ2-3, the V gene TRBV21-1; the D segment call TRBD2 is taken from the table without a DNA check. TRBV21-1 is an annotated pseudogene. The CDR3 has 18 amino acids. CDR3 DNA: TGTGCCAGCAGCAAAGCCTCAACTAGGTATTTTGTCACAGATACGCAGTATTTT. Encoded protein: CASSKASTRYFVTDTQYF.

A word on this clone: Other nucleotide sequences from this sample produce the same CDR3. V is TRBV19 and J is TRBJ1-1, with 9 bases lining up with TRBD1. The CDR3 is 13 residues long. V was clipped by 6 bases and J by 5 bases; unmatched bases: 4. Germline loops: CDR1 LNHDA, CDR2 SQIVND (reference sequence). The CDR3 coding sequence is TGTGCCAGTAGCTCGGACAGGGGTACTGAAGCTTTCTTT. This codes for CASSSDRGTEAFF.

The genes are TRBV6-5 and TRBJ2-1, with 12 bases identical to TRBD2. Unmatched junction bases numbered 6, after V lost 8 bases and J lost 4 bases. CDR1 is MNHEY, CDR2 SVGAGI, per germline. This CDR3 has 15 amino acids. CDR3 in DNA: TGTGCCAGCGGACCCGGACTAGCGGGGTACAATGAGCAGTTCTTC. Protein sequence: CASGPGLAGYNEQFF.

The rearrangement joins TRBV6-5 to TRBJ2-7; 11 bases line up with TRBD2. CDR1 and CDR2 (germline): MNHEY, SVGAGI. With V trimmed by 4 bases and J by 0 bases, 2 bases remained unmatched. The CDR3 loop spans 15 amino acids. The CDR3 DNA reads TGTGCCAGCAGTTGGACTAGCGGGCCCTCCTACGAGCAGTACTTC. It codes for CASSWTSGPSYEQYF.

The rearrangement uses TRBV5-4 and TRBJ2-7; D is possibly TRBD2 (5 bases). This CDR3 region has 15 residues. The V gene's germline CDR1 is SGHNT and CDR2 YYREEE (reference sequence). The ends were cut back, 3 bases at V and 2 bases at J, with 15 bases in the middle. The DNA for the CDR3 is TGTGCCAGCAGCTCCTCCCCCGACGGGACCTACGAGCAGTACTTC. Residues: CASSSSPDGTYEQYF.

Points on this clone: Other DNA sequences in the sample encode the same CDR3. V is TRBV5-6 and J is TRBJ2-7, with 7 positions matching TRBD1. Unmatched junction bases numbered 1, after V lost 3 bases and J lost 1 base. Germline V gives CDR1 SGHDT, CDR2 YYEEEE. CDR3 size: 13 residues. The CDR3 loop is CASSWDSSYEQYF. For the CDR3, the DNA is TGTGCCAGCAGCTGGGACAGTTCCTACGAGCAGTACTTC. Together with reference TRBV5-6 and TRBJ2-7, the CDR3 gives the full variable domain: DAGVTQSPTHLIKTRGQQVTLRCSPKSGHDTVSWYQQALGQGPQFIFQYYEEEERQRGNFPDRFSGHQFPNYSSELNVNALLLGDSALYLCASSWDSSYEQYFGPGTRLTVT.